A single sample is the source of the 13 T cell receptor beta chains below, sequenced in a study of T-cell reconstitution after alpha-beta-depleted transplantation in children. The authors prepared the TCRbeta library with unique molecular identifiers. TCRdb processed the PCR reads anew with MiXCR; each CDR3 protein has one entry. The table lists fewer than 130,000 distinct CDR3 sequences, approximately 10% of them singletons, with approximately 8% in the top ten. This specimen was PBMCs from the stem cell graft donor, taken from the stem cell graft. The receptor set was obtained from a human donor who donated a stem cell graft to a child with acute lymphoblastic leukemia.

This clonotype was seen ten or more times. The rearrangement uses TRBV7-2 and TRBJ2-7; 8 positions match TRBD1. V gave up 1 base and J gave up 2 bases; unmatched junction bases: 4. Germline CDR1 is SGHTA and CDR2 is FQGNSA. This CDR3 is built from 15 residues. CDR3 nucleotide sequence: TGTGCCAGCAGCTTAGGAGGGACAGGAGCCTACGAGCAGTACTTC. This gives the protein CASSLGGTGAYEQYF.

V gene TRBV5-3 combines with J gene TRBJ2-7; 7 nucleotides agree with TRBD1. TRBV5-3 is labeled an ORF, and its function is uncertain. J was trimmed by 8 bases and V by 8 bases; bases with no gene match: 10. This CDR3 region has 12 residues. The CDR3 reads CARSPTGSKQYF. DNA of the CDR3: TGTGCCAGGAGCCCGACAGGGTCGAAGCAGTACTTC.

This clonotype was seen repeatedly, ten times or more. The J gene is TRBJ2-2, the V gene TRBV5-4; 7 bases line up with TRBD2. This CDR3 contains 16 residues. V shed 4 bases and J 0 bases; nucleotides not matched to a gene: 6. Germline lookup yields CDR1 SGHNT and CDR2 YYREEE (reference sequence). In DNA form, the CDR3 reads TGTGCCAGCAGCCCAAATCTAGCGGCGAACACCGGGGAGCTGTTTTTT. As protein: CASSPNLAANTGELFF.

This clonotype was recorded at least ten times. V gene TRBV19 combines with J gene TRBJ2-5; TRBD2 might be the D (6 bases). This CDR3 spans 14 amino acids. The V end lost 3 bases, the J end lost 1 base, and 9 bases lay between the germline ends. In germline, CDR1 is LNHDA, CDR2 SQIVND (reference sequence). In DNA form, the CDR3 reads TGTGCCAGTAGTATCGGGGGAACCCAAGAGACCCAGTACTTC. Its protein is CASSIGGTQETQYF.

At least ten counts were recorded for this clonotype. The J gene is TRBJ2-3, the V gene TRBV9; 9 bases fit TRBD1. The CDR3 runs 17 residues. Germline trimming cut 4 bases from V and 1 base from J; bases unmatched to any gene: 10. The germline CDR1 and CDR2 sequences are SGDLS and YYNGEE. The CDR3 is CASSTLPGQGRTDTQYF. CDR3 DNA sequence: TGTGCCAGCAGCACACTTCCGGGACAGGGACGCACAGATACGCAGTATTTT.

This clonotype was recorded at least ten times. The chain links TRBV7-2 to TRBJ2-1; D not resolved. Deletions cut 1 base from V and 5 bases from J, with 18 bases between. The CDR3 consists of 17 residues. Germline V gene lookup returns CDR1 SGHTA and CDR2 FQGNSA. CDR3 sequence: CASSLVLGPQNNNEQFF. The CDR3 bases are TGTGCCAGCAGCTTAGTACTCGGACCCCAGAATAACAATGAGCAGTTCTTC.

This clonotype was seen ten or more times. The chain links TRBV27 to TRBJ2-7, with 11 bases fitting TRBD1. Germline V CDR1 and CDR2: MNHEY, SMNVEV (reference sequence). V lost 0 bases and J lost 3; bases outside the gene matches: 7. The CDR3 has 17 residues. CDR3 in DNA: TGTGCCAGCAGTTTATCCCCGGGACAGGGGGGATACTACGAGCAGTACTTC. Amino acids: CASSLSPGQGGYYEQYF.

In its sample, this clonotype was seen many times. The J gene is TRBJ1-1, the V gene TRBV9, with 12 bases aligning to TRBD1. Germline CDR1 SGDLS, CDR2 YYNGEE. The CDR3 is 17 residues long. V trimming: 2 bases; J trimming: 1 base; junction bases outside the gene matches: 6. In DNA form, the CDR3 reads TGTGCCAGCAGCGTCGACGGGACAGGGGGCGCGAACACTGAAGCTTTCTTT. Translation gives CASSVDGTGGANTEAFF.

This clonotype was seen at least ten times. The chain links TRBV5-1 to TRBJ2-6; D may be TRBD1 (6 bases). This CDR3 is built from 15 residues. Trimming stripped 0 bases from V and 2 bases from J, with 6 bases between. Germline-derived CDR1 and CDR2 are SGHRS and YFSETQ. The CDR3 coding sequence is TGCGCCAGCAGCTTGGAGGGGGCTGGGGCCAACGTCCTGACTTTC. It translates to CASSLEGAGANVLTF.

This clonotype has at least ten counts. V is TRBV7-9 and J is TRBJ1-1; 11 positions agree with TRBD1. V trimming: 5 bases; J trimming: 7 bases; junction bases outside the gene matches: 9. CDR1 and CDR2 (germline): SEHNR, FQNEAQ (reference sequence). The CDR3 has 15 residues. CDR3 sequence (DNA): TGTGCCAGCAGCCTCGGACAGGGGGCTAACCATGAAGCTTTCTTT. Protein: CASSLGQGANHEAFF.

This clonotype showed up many times. The gene calls are TRBV27 and TRBJ2-2; D remains ambiguous. Germline V lookup: CDR1 MNHEY, CDR2 SMNVEV (reference sequence). V was shortened by 2 bases and J by 4 bases, with 8 bases between the two germline ends. This CDR3 region has 14 residues. In nucleotides, the CDR3 is TGTGCCAGCAGTTTACCCAGTCCCACCGGGGAGCTGTTTTTT. Its protein is CASSLPSPTGELFF.

The table lists this clonotype with many counts. V and J are TRBV24-1 and TRBJ2-6, with D hard to call. Germline lookup yields CDR1 KGHDR and CDR2 SFDVKD. This CDR3 region has 15 residues. V was pared by 4 bases and J by 4 bases, with 10 bases between. The CDR3 DNA sequence: TGTGCCACCAGTGAATCCAAATCCGGGGCCAACGTCCTGACTTTC. Encoded protein: CATSESKSGANVLTF.

The table lists this clonotype with many counts. The chain joins TRBV7-9 to TRBJ2-7; a weak D match, TRBD2 (5 bases). CDR3 length: 16 residues. Germline V lookup: CDR1 SEHNR, CDR2 FQNEAQ (reference sequence). V lost 4 bases and J 6 bases, leaving 22 bases between the germline ends. CDR3 DNA sequence: TGTGCCAGCAGCTCAGTAGCGCCGGGTAACTTGGGCGAGCAGTACTTC. Protein sequence: CASSSVAPGNLGEQYF.